This is a list of T cell receptor beta chains from one sample in a study of blood T cell repertoires in COVID-19. The repertoire was sequenced with immunoSEQ multiplex PCR; TCRdb's copy has only in-frame clones and lacks some. This sample has about 160,000 clones, with about 81% found just once. What was sequenced was peripheral blood. These receptors were taken from a human donor in a cohort sampled during active COVID-19. Each CDR3 is given with its conserved first and last residue. A D gene is named only where the DNA matches it firmly. Size values are once, few and many counts, or a class for expanded clones, and some rows have none.

size,D,V,J,CDR3,DNA
few,TRBD2,TRBV9,TRBJ2-1,CASSVGGGAYNEQFF,TGTGCCAGCAGCGTAGGCGGGGGGGCCTACAATGAGCAGTTCTTC
-,TRBD1,TRBV7-8,TRBJ2-5,CASSLGWAGGAFETQYF,TGTGCCAGCAGCTTAGGTTGGGCAGGGGGCGCGTTTGAGACCCAGTACTTC
-,-,TRBV27,TRBJ2-3,CASSRGTDTQYF,TGTGCCAGCAGTCGAGGTACGGATACGCAGTATTTT
few,TRBD1,TRBV6-5,TRBJ1-5,CASRRQGLSNQPQHF,TGTGCCAGCAGGCGACAGGGGCTTAGCAATCAGCCCCAGCATTTT
-,TRBD1,TRBV9,TRBJ1-1,CASSAVGGPNTEAFF,TGTGCCAGCAGCGCCGTAGGGGGCCCGAACACTGAAGCTTTCTTT
-,TRBD1,TRBV25-1,TRBJ2-7,CASSDPTGGFYEQYF,TGTGCCAGCAGTGACCCTACAGGGGGGTTCTACGAGCAGTACTTC
once,-,TRBV7-9,TRBJ2-7,CASSLWGPHYEQYF,TGTGCCAGCAGCTTATGGGGCCCCCACTACGAGCAGTACTTC
-,TRBD1,TRBV5-4,TRBJ1-6,CASSSGTGISSPLHF,TGTGCCAGCAGCTCCGGGACAGGGATAAGTTCACCCCTCCACTTT
-,TRBD2,TRBV6-2/TRBV6-3,TRBJ2-7,CASSQAGTSGYEQYF,TGTGCCAGCAGCCAAGCCGGGACTAGCGGCTACGAGCAGTACTTC
-,-,TRBV7-2,TRBJ2-1,CASSFGYLSHNEQFF,TGTGCCAGCAGCTTCGGGTATCTCTCCCACAATGAGCAGTTCTTC
-,TRBD1,TRBV6-6,TRBJ1-1,CASSYSATGVATEAFF,TGTGCCAGCAGTTACTCGGCCACAGGGGTGGCCACTGAAGCTTTCTTT
-,-,TRBV21-1,TRBJ2-3,CASSFPTNRLRLAGGTDTQYF,TGTGCCAGCAGCTTTCCAACGAACCGCCTACGACTAGCGGGAGGCACAGATACGCAGTATTTT
-,TRBD1,TRBV10-3,TRBJ1-1,CAISDMGQGRTEAFF,TGTGCCATCAGTGACATGGGACAGGGGCGCACTGAAGCTTTCTTT
-,-,TRBV12-3/TRBV12-4,TRBJ2-1,CASRTPGDNEQFF,TGTGCCAGCAGAACCCCAGGGGACAATGAGCAGTTCTTC
-,-,TRBV3-1/TRBV3-2,TRBJ1-5,CASSQGSRQVHSNQPQHF,TGTGCCAGCAGCCAAGGTAGCCGACAGGTTCATAGCAATCAGCCCCAGCATTTT
-,TRBD1,TRBV5-4,TRBJ2-3,CASRDGTGGTDTQYF,TGTGCCAGCAGGGACGGGACAGGGGGCACAGATACGCAGTATTTT
-,TRBD2,TRBV9,TRBJ2-7,CASSVGTSGDYEQYF,TGTGCCAGCAGCGTGGGTACTAGCGGGGACTACGAGCAGTACTTC
-,TRBD1,TRBV18,TRBJ1-6,CASSPGDRVMTPLHF,TGTGCCAGCTCACCGGGGGACAGGGTTATGACACCCCTCCACTTT
-,TRBD1,TRBV9,TRBJ1-6,CASSVDRGWNSPLHF,TGTGCCAGCAGCGTAGACAGGGGGTGGAATTCACCCCTCCACTTT
-,-,TRBV10-3,TRBJ2-5,CAISGVGDETQYF,TGTGCCATCAGTGGCGTCGGGGATGAGACCCAGTACTTC
-,-,TRBV2,TRBJ2-7,CASSDGVSYEQYF,TGTGCCAGCAGTGACGGGGTCAGCTACGAGCAGTACTTC
-,-,TRBV30,TRBJ2-7,CAWSYYEQYF,TGTGCCTGGTCGTACTACGAGCAGTACTTC
-,TRBD2,TRBV18,TRBJ2-3,CASSPQLAGATDTQYF,TGTGCCAGCTCACCTCAACTAGCGGGGGCCACAGATACGCAGTATTTT
-,TRBD1,TRBV10-3,TRBJ2-7,CASTLDRGPYEQYF,TGTGCCTCCACACTCGACAGGGGGCCCTACGAGCAGTACTTC
-,TRBD2,TRBV7-2,TRBJ2-1,CASTPGTSGRAPYNEQFF,TGTGCCAGCACCCCCGGGACTAGCGGGAGGGCCCCCTACAATGAGCAGTTCTTC
-,TRBD1,TRBV28,TRBJ1-2,CASSLRGRNYGYTF,TGTGCCAGCAGTTTAAGGGGGCGAAACTATGGCTACACCTTC
-,-,TRBV16,TRBJ1-5,CASSQSEIQPQHF,TGTGCCAGCAGCCAATCAGAGATTCAGCCCCAGCATTTT
-,TRBD1,TRBV27,TRBJ1-1,CASSPRQGPNTEAFF,TGTGCCAGCAGTCCGCGACAGGGCCCGAACACTGAAGCTTTCTTT
-,-,TRBV11-2,TRBJ2-7,CASSSSVAEFGEQYF,TGTGCCAGCAGCTCCTCGGTTGCGGAGTTCGGCGAGCAGTACTTC
-,-,TRBV5-1,TRBJ1-5,CASSSGGRPIRSNQPQHF,TGCGCCAGCAGCTCGGGGGGACGACCGATTAGAAGCAATCAGCCCCAGCATTTT
-,TRBD1,TRBV28,TRBJ2-1,CASSEKQGLTYNEQFF,TGTGCCAGCAGCGAGAAACAGGGGTTGACCTACAATGAGCAGTTCTTC
-,-,TRBV12-3/TRBV12-4,TRBJ1-1,CASILGGGVGAFF,TGTGCCAGCATCTTAGGCGGAGGGGTCGGAGCTTTCTTT
-,TRBD1,TRBV7-2,TRBJ1-5,CASSPQGAFQPQHF,TGTGCCAGCAGCCCACAGGGGGCTTTTCAGCCCCAGCATTTT
-,TRBD1,TRBV7-3,TRBJ2-1,CASSRGTGGNGRAGNEQFF,TGTGCCAGCAGCCGCGGGACAGGGGGCAACGGGAGAGCTGGAAATGAGCAGTTCTTC
-,TRBD1,TRBV9,TRBJ2-1,CASSVEGADYNEQFF,TGTGCCAGCAGCGTAGAGGGGGCAGACTACAATGAGCAGTTCTTC
-,-,TRBV25-1,TRBJ1-2,CASSGSRSGVYGYTF,TGTGCCAGCAGTGGATCTCGTTCAGGGGTTTATGGCTACACCTTC